The rows below give T cell receptor beta chains drawn from one sample of a study of blood T cell repertoires in COVID-19. Clones were read by immunoSEQ multiplex PCR, and TCRdb kept only the in-frame ones, dropping some. The table has 150,000 to 200,000 clones, about 77% seen once. Sequences were obtained from peripheral blood. These receptors were obtained from a woman older than 75 with active or convalescent COVID-19. Both conserved end residues are part of each CDR3. D genes are given only for firm matches. Clone size is not always given. Where it is, it says once, few, many or a class for expanded clones.

once | TRBJ1-3 | TRBV13 | . | CASSLMRLNSGNTIYF | TGTGCCAGCAGCTTGATGCGACTCAACTCTGGAAACACCATATATTTT
. | TRBJ1-1 | TRBV19 | TRBD1 | CASSTLQGSTEAFF | TGTGCCAGTAGTACCTTACAGGGGTCCACTGAAGCTTTCTTT
few | TRBJ2-3 | TRBV2 | TRBD2 | CASNRLAGGTDTQYF | TGTGCCAGCAATAGACTAGCGGGGGGGACAGATACGCAGTATTTT
. | TRBJ1-6 | TRBV29-1 | . | CSVEMGAGSPLHF | TGCAGCGTTGAAATGGGGGCGGGTTCACCCCTCCACTTT
once | TRBJ2-3 | TRBV10-3 | . | CAISERGGPRDTQYF | TGTGCCATCAGTGAGAGGGGGGGACCGCGTGATACGCAGTATTTT
. | TRBJ2-2 | TRBV27 | . | CASSLSGLRENTGELFF | TGTGCCAGCAGTTTATCGGGGTTGCGGGAGAACACCGGGGAGCTGTTTTTT
. | TRBJ1-2 | TRBV2 | TRBD1 | CASSEFGGQQAYGYTF | TGTGCCAGCAGTGAGTTTGGGGGACAGCAAGCCTATGGCTACACCTTC
. | TRBJ2-1 | TRBV9 | . | CASSVFPSPYNEQFF | TGTGCCAGCAGCGTGTTCCCATCCCCCTACAATGAGCAGTTCTTC
. | TRBJ1-4 | TRBV28 | TRBD1 | CASKTGVLQNEKLFF | TGTGCCAGCAAAACAGGGGTCCTTCAAAATGAAAAACTGTTTTTT
. | TRBJ2-3 | TRBV7-2 | . | CASSLTGTSTDTQYF | TGTGCCAGCAGCTTAACGGGGACTAGCACAGATACGCAGTATTTT
. | TRBJ2-1 | TRBV28 | TRBD2 | CASSPSGGAQYNEQFF | TGTGCCAGCAGTCCCAGCGGGGGGGCCCAGTACAATGAGCAGTTCTTC
. | TRBJ1-3 | TRBV4-2 | . | CASSQDILAPTRNTIYF | TGTGCCAGCAGCCAAGATATTTTGGCCCCAACCAGAAACACCATATATTTT
. | TRBJ2-5 | TRBV5-6 | . | CASSLGANVIQETQYF | TGTGCCAGCAGCTTGGGGGCGAACGTGATTCAAGAGACCCAGTACTTC
. | TRBJ1-4 | TRBV27 | TRBD1 | CASSGGTGYNEKLFF | TGTGCCAGCAGTGGAGGGACAGGCTATAATGAAAAACTGTTTTTT
. | TRBJ1-2 | TRBV4-2 | TRBD1 | CASSQPLLTGVLNYGYTF | TGTGCCAGCAGCCAACCTCTTTTAACAGGGGTTTTAAACTATGGCTACACCTTC
. | TRBJ2-7 | TRBV6-5 | TRBD2 | CASRGLAGDYEQYF | TGTGCCAGCAGAGGACTAGCGGGGGACTACGAGCAGTACTTC
few | TRBJ1-2 | TRBV29-1 | . | CSVERAGDGYTF | TGCAGCGTTGAAAGGGCAGGGGATGGCTACACCTTC
. | TRBJ1-2 | TRBV9 | . | CASSGPGLSVYGYTF | TGTGCCAGCAGTGGCCCGGGACTGAGCGTCTATGGCTACACCTTC
. | TRBJ1-6 | TRBV2 | TRBD1 | CASGGQGARNSPLHF | TGTGCCAGCGGAGGCCAGGGGGCTAGAAATTCACCCCTCCACTTT
. | TRBJ2-5 | TRBV27 | . | CASSLMASQRQTQYF | TGTGCCAGCAGTTTAATGGCCTCCCAGCGTCAGACCCAGTACTTC
. | TRBJ2-5 | TRBV7-3 | TRBD2 | CASSPGASGLQETQYF | TGTGCCAGCAGCCCCGGGGCTAGCGGGCTCCAAGAGACCCAGTACTTC
. | TRBJ1-1 | TRBV6-5 | TRBD1 | CASSSDRVSPKAFF | TGTGCCAGCAGTTCGGACAGGGTAAGTCCGAAAGCTTTCTTT
. | TRBJ1-1 | TRBV7-2 | TRBD1 | CASSPQQGASTEAFF | TGTGCCAGCAGTCCCCAACAGGGGGCGAGCACTGAAGCTTTCTTT
few | TRBJ2-2 | TRBV2 | TRBD2 | CASSSGLLNTGELFF | TGTGCCAGCAGTTCGGGACTACTAAACACCGGGGAGCTGTTTTTT
few | TRBJ1-1 | TRBV7-2 | . | CASSLASRGTEAFF | TGTGCCAGCAGCTTAGCTTCGCGGGGAACTGAAGCTTTCTTT
. | TRBJ1-2 | TRBV30 | . | CAWSVGGGYTF | TGTGCCTGGAGTGTAGGCGGGGGCTACACCTTC
. | TRBJ2-7 | TRBV5-1 | . | CASSLDGEGRLKEQYF | TGCGCCAGCAGCTTGGATGGAGAGGGCCGTCTGAAGGAGCAGTACTTC
. | TRBJ2-3 | TRBV18 | TRBD1 | CASSPPGTGGMSTDTQYF | TGTGCCAGCTCACCCCCCGGGACAGGGGGAATGAGCACAGATACGCAGTATTTT
. | TRBJ2-1 | TRBV12-3/TRBV12-4 | . | CASSFSGGDEQFF | TGTGCCAGCAGTTTCTCGGGGGGCGATGAGCAGTTCTTC
. | TRBJ2-7 | TRBV7-8 | . | CASSLEWSSYEQYF | TGTGCCAGCAGCTTAGAGTGGAGCTCCTACGAGCAGTACTTC
. | TRBJ1-2 | TRBV27 | . | CASRGWVRDDGYTF | TGTGCCAGCAGAGGGTGGGTCAGGGATGATGGCTACACCTTC
. | TRBJ1-1 | TRBV7-6 | TRBD1 | CASSPVPGQGIGAFF | TGTGCCAGCAGCCCAGTACCCGGACAGGGAATCGGAGCTTTCTTT
. | TRBJ1-2 | TRBV6-5 | TRBD1 | CASGLDRAGYTF | TGTGCCAGCGGGTTGGACAGGGCCGGCTACACCTTC
. | TRBJ2-5 | TRBV19 | TRBD2 | CASRLAGVVETQYF | TGTGCCAGTCGTCTAGCGGGGGTAGTAGAGACCCAGTACTTC
once | TRBJ2-5 | TRBV4-1 | . | CASSQVTGHQETQYF | TGCGCCAGCAGCCAAGTCACAGGACACCAAGAGACCCAGTACTTC
. | TRBJ2-3 | TRBV4-2 | TRBD1 | CASSSGTGGQDTQYF | TGTGCCAGCAGCTCCGGGACAGGGGGCCAGGATACGCAGTATTTT
. | TRBJ2-7 | TRBV28 | . | CASRSRQPSNYEQYF | TGTGCCAGCAGGAGCCGACAGCCTTCGAACTACGAGCAGTACTTC
. | TRBJ1-2 | TRBV5-4 | . | CASSLDTKYGYTF | TGTGCCAGCAGCTTGGACACAAAGTATGGCTACACCTTC
. | TRBJ1-6 | TRBV19 | . | CASSGRDSPLHF | TGTGCCAGTAGTGGGAGGGATTCACCCCTCCACTTT
. | TRBJ2-1 | TRBV9 | . | CASSVGRLNNEQFF | TGTGCCAGCAGCGTAGGGCGGCTTAACAATGAGCAGTTCTTC
. | TRBJ2-5 | TRBV20-1 | . | CSAQDPPTQYF | TGCAGTGCACAGGACCCGCCGACCCAGTACTTC
few | TRBJ2-6 | TRBV24-1 | TRBD1 | CATSGTGGNSGANVLTF | TGTGCCACCAGCGGGACAGGGGGGAACTCTGGGGCCAACGTCCTGACTTTC
. | TRBJ2-1 | TRBV19 | TRBD1 | CASIPGTGGRNEQFF | TGTGCCAGCATCCCCGGGACAGGGGGCAGGAATGAGCAGTTCTTC
. | TRBJ2-7 | TRBV2 | . | CASKGDGGNEQYF | TGTGCCAGCAAAGGGGACGGGGGAAACGAGCAGTACTTC
. | TRBJ2-2 | TRBV27 | . | CASSPRGGGGTGELFF | TGTGCCAGCAGCCCTAGGGGGGGTGGGGGCACCGGGGAGCTGTTTTTT
. | TRBJ1-2 | TRBV2 | TRBD1 | CASSARTGDYGYTF | TGTGCCAGCAGTGCCCGGACAGGGGACTATGGCTACACCTTC
. | TRBJ2-7 | TRBV9 | TRBD1 | CASTTGVSSYEQYF | TGTGCCAGCACGACAGGGGTAAGCTCCTACGAGCAGTACTTC
. | TRBJ1-1 | TRBV19 | . | CASSIGLLQVMNTEAFF | TGTGCCAGTAGTATAGGCCTATTACAGGTAATGAACACTGAAGCTTTCTTT